This TCR beta chain was sequenced in a study of blood T cells in healthy people across ages. Study-wide findings and caveats: Estimates based on one million T cells were treated as lower bounds. TCR beta diversity was tightly associated with the proportion of naive T cells.

Together with a sample-barcoded 5' primer, a J-beta primer mix was included in a second PCR lasting roughly 6 to 12 cycles. TCRdb reprocessed the 5' RACE reads with MiXCR, giving one entry per CDR3 protein. The table shows hundreds of thousands of distinct CDR3 sequences, with roughly 32% occurring only once. Details on this clonotype: Its antigen is not known.

This CDR3 is built from 15 residues. The ends lost 6 bases at V and 5 bases at J; junction bases unmatched: 9. From germline, CDR1 is SEHNR and CDR2 FQNEAQ (reference sequence). The authors drew roughly 9.8 milliliters of peripheral blood from each donor. Per individual sample, total RNA of at least 5 micrograms was extracted. The material sequenced was blood. The receptor was isolated from a woman over 75 in good health. The chain is built from TRBV7-9 and TRBJ2-5, with 10 bases lining up with TRBD2. The CDR3 DNA is TGTGCCAGCAGTCCAAACAGCGGGGGGGGCGAGACCCAGTACTTC. Protein: CASSPNSGGGETQYF.